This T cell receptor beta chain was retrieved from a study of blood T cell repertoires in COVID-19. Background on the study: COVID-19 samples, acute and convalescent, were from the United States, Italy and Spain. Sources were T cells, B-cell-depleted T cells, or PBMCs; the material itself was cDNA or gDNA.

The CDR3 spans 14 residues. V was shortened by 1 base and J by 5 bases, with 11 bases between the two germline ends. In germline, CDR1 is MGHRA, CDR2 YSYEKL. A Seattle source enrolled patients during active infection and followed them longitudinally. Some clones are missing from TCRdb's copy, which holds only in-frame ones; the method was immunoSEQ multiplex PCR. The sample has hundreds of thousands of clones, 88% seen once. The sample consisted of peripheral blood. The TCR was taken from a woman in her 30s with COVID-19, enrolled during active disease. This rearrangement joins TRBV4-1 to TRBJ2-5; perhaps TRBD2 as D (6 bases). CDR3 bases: TGCGCCAGCAGCCAAGGACTAGTCGGGGAGACCCAGTACTTC. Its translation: CASSQGLVGETQYF.